This T cell receptor beta chain was sequenced for a study of spatial heterogeneity in lung cancer. Study-level information: Fewer alpha-chain than beta-chain sequences were consistently detected. Raw reads contained each unique TCR and UMI combination more than ten times on average.

Overall study findings and caveats: At tumor resection, ubiquitous expanded TCRs were detected in blood more often than later.

Time point specified: sample taken at primary tumor resection. Sequencing of whole RNA from tumor, nontumor lung or frozen PBMC involved no sorting. As for this clonotype: Its specificity is not known.

A distinct unique molecular identifier was carried by each TCR cDNA molecule. TCRdb redid the calling of the 5' RACE reads with MiXCR, one entry per CDR3 protein. The sample records about 50,000 distinct CDR3 sequences, approximately 7.6% being singletons. This clonotype was obtained from a female donor with early-stage non-small cell lung cancer. This specimen was PBMCs, taken at surgery.

The DNA of the CDR3 is TGTGCCAGCAGCTTAATCCCCGAGGCAGGGAAAAATGAGCAGTTCTTC. This translates into CASSLIPEAGKNEQFF. The chain joins TRBV7-6 to TRBJ2-1, with D possibly being TRBD1 (5 bases). The germline gives CDR1 SGHVS, CDR2 FNYEAQ. Trimming removed 2 bases at V and 7 bases at J, with 18 bases between. The CDR3 contains 16 residues.